Presented here are 20 T cell receptor beta chains from one specimen sequenced in a study of CD4+ T cells in melanoma. The table came from immunoSEQ multiplex PCR; TCRdb's copy has only in-frame clones and leaves some out. The sample consists of roughly 50,000 clones, approximately 89% of them appearing once. Sequenced sample: peripheral blood. All receptors come from a human donor with melanoma.

This chain uses TRBV27 with TRBJ2-3; a possible D gene is TRBD2 (5 bases). This CDR3 is 15 amino acids long. The V gene's germline CDR1 is MNHEY and CDR2 SMNVEV (reference sequence). Trimming shortened V by 6 bases and J by 4 bases, and 17 bases separated the two germline ends. The CDR3 DNA is TGTGCCAGCAGCTGGAACGGGGTTCTTGCAGATACGCAGTATTTT. Amino acid sequence: CASSWNGVLADTQYF.

This sequence joins TRBV11-2 and TRBJ2-7; TRBD2 is a possible D gene (6 bases). This CDR3 has 16 residues. CDR1 is SGHAT and CDR2 is FQNNGV in the germline V gene. The V and J ends lost 8 bases and 3 bases respectively, with 23 bases between them. The CDR3 DNA follows: TGTGCCAGCGGGATGGGGCCGGGGGTAGTTGTCTACGAGCAGTACTTC. Protein: CASGMGPGVVVYEQYF.

The rearrangement links TRBV4-1 to TRBJ1-4, with D unresolved. V was pared by 2 bases and J by 1 base, with 11 bases between. The CDR3 totals 16 residues. In germline, CDR1 is MGHRA, CDR2 YSYEKL. Here the CDR3 DNA reads TGCGCCAGCAGCCAAACTTCACAAGGAACTAATGAAAAACTGTTTTTT. This translates into CASSQTSQGTNEKLFF.

This clone was recorded only once. The chain has TRBV19 and TRBJ2-3, with TRBD2 identical over 12 bases. The CDR3 is 16 amino acids. The J segment lost 5 bases and the V segment lost 5 bases, leaving 8 bases of the junction unmatched. Germline V lookup: CDR1 LNHDA, CDR2 SQIVND (reference sequence). CDR3 bases: TGTGCCAGTAGTCCCCTAGCGGGGGGGCTTAGAGATACGCAGTATTTT. Encoded protein: CASSPLAGGLRDTQYF.

The genes are TRBV29-1 and TRBJ1-4; D unclear. The CDR3 loop spans 12 amino acids. Trimming took 7 bases from V and 4 from J, leaving 10 bases between them. Germline V gene data show CDR1 as SQVTM and CDR2 as ANQGSEA. CDR3 coding DNA: TGCAGCGCGACGGTCAGTAATGAAAAACTGTTTTTT. Translated: CSATVSNEKLFF.

The rearrangement links TRBV6-5 to TRBJ2-7; D gene uncertain. Germline CDR1 is MNHEY and CDR2 is SVGAGI. This CDR3 region has 14 residues. Trimming stripped 4 bases from V and 1 base from J, with 11 bases between. The CDR3 region is CASSSSSYSYEQYF. The CDR3 DNA is TGTGCCAGCAGTTCGAGTTCCTATTCCTACGAGCAGTACTTC.

The J gene is TRBJ2-3, the V gene TRBV18; 9 nucleotides agree with TRBD1. V gave up 4 bases and J gave up 0 bases; unmatched junction bases: 8. The CDR3 consists of 17 residues. Germline V CDR1 and CDR2: KGHSH, LQKENI. CDR3 region: CASSRMPGTGSTDTQYF. As DNA, the CDR3 is TGTGCCAGCTCACGCATGCCCGGGACAGGGAGCACAGATACGCAGTATTTT.

CDR3 nucleotides: TGTGCCAGCAGTTCCGAACACCCCTGGTCAGCTTTCTTT. It codes for CASSSEHPWSAFF. The rearrangement joins TRBV6-5 to TRBJ1-1; D is undetermined. Germline CDR1 is MNHEY and CDR2 is SVGAGI. This CDR3 comprises 13 residues. V lost 4 bases and J 10 bases, leaving 16 bases between the germline ends.

The gene calls are TRBV11-1 and TRBJ1-1; the match to TRBD1 covers 8 bases. This CDR3 comprises 13 residues. Unmatched junction bases numbered 4, after V lost 5 bases and J lost 5 bases. Looked up from germline, CDR1 is SGHAT and CDR2 is FQDESV (reference sequence). In DNA form, the CDR3 reads TGTGCCAGCAGCCCCACAGGGGGTACTGAAGCTTTCTTT. Protein sequence: CASSPTGGTEAFF. Using reference TRBV11-1 and TRBJ1-1 for the parts outside the CDR3, the full variable domain is EAEVAQSPRYKITEKSQAVAFWCDPISGHATLYWYRQILGQGPELLVQFQDESVVDDSQLPKDRFSAERLKGVDSTLKIQPAELGDSAMYLCASSPTGGTEAFFGQGTRLTVV.

V is TRBV30 and J is TRBJ2-7, with D unclear. CDR1 and CDR2 (germline): GTSNPN, SVGIG (reference sequence). V lost 2 bases and J lost 4, with 9 bases in between. The CDR3 has 12 residues. The CDR3 here is CAWSRGKYEQYF. The CDR3 DNA is TGTGCCTGGAGTCGTGGGAAATACGAGCAGTACTTC.

This chain uses TRBV7-2 with TRBJ2-5, with 9 bases aligning to TRBD1. With V trimmed by 6 bases and J by 6 bases, 5 bases remained unmatched. The CDR3 spans 13 residues. Per the germline V gene, CDR1 is SGHTA and CDR2 is FQGNSA. CDR3 bases: TGTGCCAGCAGTCGGACAGGGGCAAAGACCCAGTACTTC. Protein: CASSRTGAKTQYF.

The V and J genes are TRBV6-5 and TRBJ2-1; 12 nucleotides align to TRBD1. Germline CDR1 is MNHEY and CDR2 is SVGAGI. V lost 7 bases and J lost 9; bases outside the gene matches: 7. This CDR3 spans 14 amino acids. The chain's CDR3 is CASTPGTGGREQFF. DNA for the CDR3: TGTGCCAGCACCCCGGGGACAGGGGGCCGTGAGCAGTTCTTC.

J is TRBJ2-5 and V is TRBV7-3, with 9 bases fitting TRBD2. Germline V gene lookup returns CDR1 SGHTA and CDR2 FQGTGA. The CDR3 is 17 residues long. J lost 2 bases, V lost 2 bases, and 9 bases had no gene match. For the CDR3, the DNA is TGTGCCAGCAGCTTAGGGGTCCGCGGGGGGGTACAAGAGACCCAGTACTTC. Residues: CASSLGVRGGVQETQYF.

This clone was detected once. The chain is built from TRBV19 and TRBJ2-7; either TRBD1 or TRBD2 may supply D (6 bases each). CDR3 size: 16 residues. V shed 4 bases and J shed 3 bases, with 19 bases lying between them. The germline V gene encodes CDR1 LNHDA and CDR2 SQIVND (reference sequence). This chain's CDR3 is CASSTGARGWGYEQYF. Here the CDR3 DNA reads TGTGCCAGTAGTACGGGGGCCAGAGGATGGGGCTACGAGCAGTACTTC.

The chain carries TRBV6-5 and TRBJ2-7; TRBD1 matches 9 bases. CDR1 is MNHEY, CDR2 SVGAGI, per germline. The CDR3 has 14 residues. With V trimmed by 5 bases and J by 3 bases, 5 bases remained unmatched. CDR3 sequence reads: CASSGDRENYEQYF. The CDR3 bases are TGTGCCAGCAGTGGGGACAGGGAGAACTACGAGCAGTACTTC.

The V call is TRBV5-4, the J call TRBJ1-1; perhaps TRBD1 as D (5 bases). The CDR3 contains 15 residues. Trimming cost V 5 bases and J 1 base, with 15 bases left between them. Looked up from germline, CDR1 is SGHNT and CDR2 is YYREEE (reference sequence). CDR3 sequence (DNA): TGTGCCAGCAGGGAAGGACCAACAGGGAACACTGAAGCTTTCTTT. Its protein product is CASREGPTGNTEAFF.

The chain carries TRBV7-9 and TRBJ1-2; 8 positions agree with TRBD1. V shed 1 base, J shed 8 bases, and the junction held 6 bases outside the gene matches. Germline V gene data show CDR1 as SEHNR and CDR2 as FQNEAQ (reference sequence). This CDR3 has 14 amino acids. CDR3 sequence (DNA): TGTGCCAGCAGCTTAGTGGACAGGGTGTGGGGCTACACCTTC. Translation gives CASSLVDRVWGYTF.

In regard to this clone: Other DNA variants within this sample encode the same CDR3. The chain couples TRBV5-1 to TRBJ2-2, with no clear D. The CDR3 is made up of 15 amino acids. Per germline, CDR1 SGHRS and CDR2 YFSETQ. V was shortened by 2 bases and J by 3 bases, with 11 bases between the two germline ends. The CDR3 loop is CASSLDLRDTGELFF. CDR3 in DNA: TGCGCCAGCAGCTTAGACCTGCGTGACACCGGGGAGCTGTTTTTT.

The chain is built from TRBV6-5 and TRBJ2-7; 7 nucleotides align to TRBD1. The CDR3 loop spans 14 amino acids. V shed 6 bases, J shed 7 bases, and the junction held 12 bases outside the gene matches. From germline, CDR1 is MNHEY and CDR2 SVGAGI. The CDR3 DNA sequence: TGTGCCAGCAGCCTCCTTACAGGGGTTAATGAGCAGTACTTC. Translated: CASSLLTGVNEQYF.

The chain recombines TRBV5-8 with TRBJ1-2; maybe TRBD1 (5 bases). V lost 4 bases, J lost 1 base, and 20 bases lay in between. The CDR3 is made up of 17 amino acids. Germline V gene lookup returns CDR1 SGHTS and CDR2 YDEGEE. For the CDR3, the DNA is TGTGCCAGCAGCGCCGGATGGGACGGAATTTTTAACTATGGCTACACCTTC. Amino acid sequence: CASSAGWDGIFNYGYTF.